This T cell receptor beta chain was identified in a study of blood T cells in healthy people across ages. Note on this clonotype: Antigen specificity is unknown.

Overall study results and limits: Investigators viewed diversity estimates from one million T cells as underestimates, the study reported.

Samples each yielded at least 6 micrograms of total RNA. Alongside a J-beta primer mix, a sample-barcoded 5' primer served in a second PCR lasting about 7 to 12 cycles. MiXCR, run by TCRdb on the 5' RACE reads, gives a single entry per CDR3 protein. In the table there are 700,000 to 850,000 distinct CDR3 sequences, roughly 50% of which are singletons. The CDR3 runs 16 residues. Germline CDR1 reads MNHEY; CDR2 reads SVGAGI. The chain is built from TRBV6-5 and TRBJ2-7; 8 bases agree with TRBD2. The J call may be faulty, since TRBJ2-4 better matches the DNA end. The sequence came from an elderly man in good health. The specimen sequenced was blood. In nucleotides, the CDR3 is TGTGCCAGCAGTTACTCGACGAACGGGAGGGGGGACATTCAGTACTTC. This translates into CASSYSTNGRGDIQYF.